The 30 T cell receptor beta chains listed next were all sequenced from one sample in a study of breast tumors, draining lymph nodes, adjacent tissues. TCRdb re-called the multiplex PCR reads with MiXCR, one entry per CDR3 protein. Of 84,000 or so distinct CDR3 sequences listed, roughly 28% were seen once; the top ten hold more than 8%. The lymph nodes were axillary draining lymph nodes from breast cancer patients. The specimen was axillary lymph node tissue. Source of these receptors: a female donor with breast cancer. Some clones in this sample may be carry-over from other donors' samples.

This sequence joins TRBV11-2 and TRBJ1-1; D is unresolved. The V and J ends lost 1 base and 1 base respectively, with 4 bases between them. Germline values: CDR1 SGHAT, CDR2 FQNNGV. This CDR3 region has 13 residues. Here the CDR3 reads CASSLGPNTEAFF. CDR3 nucleotide sequence: TGTGCCAGCAGCTTAGGACCGAACACTGAAGCTTTCTTT.

This clonotype was picked up many times. This chain connects TRBV6-5 to TRBJ2-1; D possibly corresponds to TRBD1 (6 bases). Germline V lookup: CDR1 MNHEY, CDR2 SVGAGI. There are 15 residues in the CDR3. V lost 6 bases and J 6 bases, leaving 18 bases between the germline ends. The CDR3 here is CASRKGLDRTNEQFF. In nucleotides, the CDR3 is TGTGCCAGCAGAAAGGGGCTAGACAGGACCAATGAGCAGTTCTTC.

V usage is TRBV7-9 and J usage is TRBJ2-7, with 7 bases fitting TRBD2. V dropped 5 bases and J dropped 2; count of bases not matched to a gene: 6. The CDR3 spans 14 residues. Germline V gene sequence: CDR1 SEHNR, CDR2 FQNEAQ (reference sequence). CDR3 amino acids: CASSLREDPYEQYF. In DNA, the CDR3 is TGTGCCAGCAGCCTCCGGGAGGACCCCTACGAGCAGTACTTC.

In its sample, this clonotype was seen many times. This chain links TRBV12-3 or TRBV12-4 with TRBJ2-2; D possibly corresponds to TRBD2 (5 bases). This CDR3 is built from 16 residues. V dropped 7 bases and J dropped 4 bases, with 19 bases sitting between them. This CDR3 is CASTGGVGRITGELFF. The DNA for the CDR3 is TGTGCCAGCACCGGTGGGGTAGGGAGAATCACCGGGGAGCTGTTTTTT.

This clonotype was counted at least ten times. This chain joins TRBV7-2 and TRBJ1-1; D uncertain. Germline values: CDR1 SGHTA, CDR2 FQGNSA. The CDR3 is made up of 13 amino acids. The ends were cut back, 2 bases at V and 2 bases at J, with 6 bases in the middle. CDR3 amino acids: CASSLYPNTEAFF. The DNA of the CDR3 is TGTGCCAGCAGCTTATACCCTAACACTGAAGCTTTCTTT.

This clonotype was seen more than once but under ten times. This may be a read error: a much more frequent sequence differs by one nucleotide. The V and J genes are TRBV5-5 and TRBJ2-7; D is possibly TRBD1 or TRBD2 (5 bases each). Trimming left V 4 bases short and J 3 bases short, with 23 bases between. This CDR3 comprises 17 residues. The germline CDR1 and CDR2 sequences are SGHKS and YYEKEE (reference sequence). Here the CDR3 reads CASSTEGTGLSIYEQYF. CDR3 coding DNA: TGTGCCAGCAGCACTGAGGGAACGGGGCTATCAATCTACGAGCAGTACTTC.

As for this clonotype: A clone one base away is much larger, so this may be a read error. In this CDR3 the conserved last residue, phenylalanine or tryptophan, is missing, so a read error is likely. The rearrangement joins TRBV7-8 to TRBJ2-7; no definite D call. The length of the CDR3 is 14 residues. CDR1 and CDR2 (germline): SGHVS, FQNEAQ. The CDR3 loop reads CASSRVGQSYEQYL. DNA for the CDR3: TGCGCCAGCAGCCGGGTCGGGCAGTCCTACGAGCAGTACCTC.

This clonotype was seen more than once but under ten times. The genes are TRBV27 and TRBJ2-4; 12 bases line up with TRBD2. J was trimmed by 5 bases and V by 5 bases; bases with no gene match: 7. CDR1 is MNHEY, CDR2 SMNVEV, per germline (reference sequence). CDR3 size: 16 residues. Here the CDR3 reads CASSTPSGRAQNIQYF. For the CDR3, the DNA is TGTGCCAGCAGTACCCCTAGCGGGAGGGCCCAAAACATTCAGTACTTC.

This clonotype was detected ten times or more. The V call is TRBV4-3, the J call TRBJ1-4; 10 nucleotides align to TRBD1. J was trimmed by 6 bases and V by 3 bases; bases with no gene match: 4. CDR3 length equals 15 residues. Germline CDR1 and CDR2: LGHNA and YSLEER. The CDR3 loop reads CASSHATGGDEKLFF. The CDR3 DNA follows: TGCGCCAGCAGCCACGCGACAGGGGGCGATGAAAAACTGTTTTTT.

The DNA of the CDR3 is TGCGCCAGCAGCTTGCCACTACCTCCAGATACGCAGTATTTT. Encoded protein: CASSLPLPPDTQYF. This chain connects TRBV5-1 to TRBJ2-3, with no clear D. Germline V gives CDR1 SGHRS, CDR2 YFSETQ. V shed 1 base and J shed 4 bases, with 10 bases lying between them. The CDR3 is 14 amino acids.

Concerning this clonotype: This may arise from a read error, as a much more abundant clone is one base away. The chain combines TRBV13 with TRBJ2-7; either TRBD1 or TRBD2 may supply D (5 bases each). Germline V gene sequence: CDR1 PRHDT, CDR2 FYEKMQ (reference sequence). This CDR3 is built from 17 residues. The V and J ends lost 4 bases and 1 base respectively, with 20 bases between them. The CDR3 region has the DNA TGTGCCAGCAGCTCCCCAACCGGGACGGATTATTCCTACGAGCAGTACTTC. Its translation is CASSSPTGTDYSYEQYF.

This clonotype was detected many times. The J gene is TRBJ2-7, the V gene TRBV27; perhaps TRBD2 as D (6 bases). Germline V CDR1 and CDR2: MNHEY, SMNVEV (reference sequence). CDR3 length equals 13 residues. Trimming left V 1 base short and J 5 bases short, with 9 bases between. CDR3 sequence (DNA): TGTGCCAGCAGTTTATTGGGGGGTGACGAGCAGTACTTC. It codes for CASSLLGGDEQYF.

Note on this clonotype: This may be a read error: a much more frequent sequence differs by one nucleotide. V is TRBV4-3 and J is TRBJ2-1; no reliable D call. The CDR3 has 13 amino acids. Looked up from germline, CDR1 is LGHNA and CDR2 is YSLEER. CDR3 residues: CASGQAIYNEQFF. CDR3 nucleotide sequence: TGCGCCAGCGGCCAAGCCATCTACAATGAGCAGTTCTTC.

At least ten counts were recorded for this clonotype. V and J are TRBV20-1 and TRBJ2-7; D unclear. Trimming left V 2 bases short and J 5 bases short, with 7 bases between. This CDR3 region has 11 residues. The germline V gene encodes CDR1 DFQATT and CDR2 SNEGSKA (reference sequence). This CDR3 reads CSARLRNEQYF. The CDR3 DNA reads as TGCAGTGCTAGACTCCGCAACGAGCAGTACTTC.

The sample holds many counts of this clonotype. The genes are TRBV20-1 and TRBJ2-3; 8 bases fit TRBD1. This CDR3 has 15 residues. Per germline, CDR1 DFQATT and CDR2 SNEGSKA (reference sequence). V shed 4 bases, J shed 5 bases, and the junction held 11 bases outside the gene matches. CDR3 coding DNA: TGCAGTGCTAAAACCTCAGGGGGCTACCTAGATACGCAGTATTTT. Translating gives CSAKTSGGYLDTQYF.

The rearrangement links TRBV10-3 to TRBJ1-6; D may be TRBD1 (6 bases). Trimming pared 6 bases from V and 2 bases from J, leaving 11 bases between. The CDR3 length is 15 residues. In germline, CDR1 is ENHRY, CDR2 SYGVKD. The CDR3 DNA is TGTGCCATCAGCTGGACAGCACCCTATAATTCACCCCTCCACTTT. Translated, it gives CAISWTAPYNSPLHF.

This clonotype appeared a few times. The junction departs from germline at one end; a sequencing error may be responsible. The chain joins TRBV18 to TRBJ2-6, with D perhaps TRBD1 or TRBD2 (5 bases each). From germline, CDR1 is KGHSH and CDR2 LQKENI. The CDR3 runs to 18 residues. The CDR3, as DNA: TGTGCCAGCTCACCACCAACAGGTTCCCAGGTCGGGACCAACGTCCCGACTTTC. Translated: CASSPPTGSQVGTNVPTF.

In this sample, this clonotype turned up many times. V is TRBV6-5 and J is TRBJ2-7; D not resolved. V gave up 3 bases and J gave up 4 bases, with 22 bases separating them. CDR1 and CDR2 from the germline V gene are MNHEY and SVGAGI. The CDR3 is made up of 17 amino acids. CDR3 loop: CASSYLDTKRPPYEQYF. DNA of the CDR3: TGTGCCAGCAGTTATCTAGACACCAAACGACCCCCTTACGAGCAGTACTTC.

This clonotype was recorded many times. The chain recombines TRBV6-2 or TRBV6-3 with TRBJ1-5, with a weak D call TRBD1 (6 bases). The V gene lost 5 bases and the J gene lost 6 bases, with 17 bases spanning the gap. Looked up from germline, CDR1 is MNHEY and CDR2 is SVGEGT. The CDR3 consists of 15 residues. CDR3 nucleotides: TGTGCCAGCAGTCCCGGACAGTTTGATGGTCAGCCCCAGCATTTT. Encoded protein: CASSPGQFDGQPQHF.

This clonotype was counted many times. The gene calls are TRBV7-9 and TRBJ1-2; TRBD1 matches 9 bases. Per germline, CDR1 SEHNR and CDR2 FQNEAQ (reference sequence). With 6 bases clipped from V and 6 bases from J, the junction kept 5 bases outside the gene matches. There are 13 residues in the CDR3. The DNA for the CDR3 is TGTGCCAGCAGTTGGGGACAGGGTGATGGCTACACCTTC. Its protein product is CASSWGQGDGYTF.

This clonotype has at least ten counts. J is TRBJ1-5 and V is TRBV7-2; D gene ambiguous. Germline V gives CDR1 SGHTA, CDR2 FQGNSA. This CDR3 comprises 14 residues. Trimming stripped 0 bases from V and 3 bases from J, with 6 bases between. CDR3 DNA sequence: TGTGCCAGCAGCTTAGCCAGCTACAATCAGCCCCAGCATTTT. It specifies CASSLASYNQPQHF.

This clonotype was recorded a few times. This rearrangement joins TRBV5-4 to TRBJ1-1; D unresolved. Germline CDR1 SGHNT, CDR2 YYREEE (reference sequence). The V and J ends lost 0 bases and 4 bases respectively, with 13 bases between them. There are 15 residues in the CDR3. The CDR3: CASSLAFGRTTEAFF. CDR3 in DNA: TGTGCCAGCAGCTTGGCTTTCGGCAGGACCACTGAAGCTTTCTTT.

This clonotype was picked up many times. The V and J genes are TRBV25-1 and TRBJ2-7, with a weak D call TRBD2 (5 bases). Germline CDR1 reads MGHDK; CDR2 reads SYGVNS. V lost 5 bases and J lost 6, with 8 bases in between. This CDR3 region has 11 residues. CDR3 sequence: CASSLAGEQYF. The CDR3 bases are TGTGCCAGCAGTCTTGCGGGCGAGCAGTACTTC.

In its sample, this clonotype was seen once. The chain recombines TRBV12-3 or TRBV12-4 with TRBJ2-7; 8 nucleotides agree with TRBD1. Trimming cost V 3 bases and J 2 bases; bases outside gene matches: 6. The CDR3 is made up of 15 amino acids. In nucleotides, the CDR3 is TGTGCCAGCAGTTTCTTAGGGACAGGCACCTACGAGCAGTACTTC. Translating gives CASSFLGTGTYEQYF.

As concerns this clonotype: One base away lies a much larger clone, so this may be a sequencing read error. This chain uses TRBV4-3 with TRBJ2-3; D is unclear. Trimming pared 0 bases from V and 0 bases from J, leaving 10 bases between. The length of the CDR3 is 16 residues. Per the germline V gene, CDR1 is LGHNA and CDR2 is YSLEER. CDR3 in DNA: TGCGCCAGCAGCCAAGATTTGCAGAGGAGCACAGATACGCAGTATTTT. Translated: CASSQDLQRSTDTQYF.

Comment on this clonotype: The junction departs from germline at one end; a sequencing error may be responsible. V usage is TRBV20-1 and J usage is TRBJ2-3; D ambiguous. Germline CDR1 is DFQATT and CDR2 is SNEGSKA (reference sequence). This CDR3 comprises 10 residues. The CDR3 loop reads CSAGERPQPF. DNA of the CDR3: TGCAGTGCCGGAGAGAGACCGCAACCTTTT.

About this clonotype: At one end, the junction sequence differs from germline, possibly due to a read error. The chain combines TRBV20-1 with TRBJ2-3, with a weak D call TRBD1 (5 bases). Germline V gene lookup returns CDR1 DFQATT and CDR2 SNEGSKA (reference sequence). The CDR3 runs to 15 residues. The CDR3 DNA reads TGCGGTGCTAGGGGATACGGGTTGGGAACAGATTCGCAGTATTTT. Translating gives CGARGYGLGTDSQYF.

This clonotype was observed at least ten times. The genes are TRBV5-1 and TRBJ2-5, with D possibly being TRBD2 (6 bases). Trimming took off 2 bases at V and 5 bases at J, with 10 bases between the two ends. Germline values: CDR1 SGHRS, CDR2 YFSETQ. CDR3 length: 13 amino acids. The CDR3, as DNA: TGCGCCAGCAGCTTCGGAGGGGCGGAGACCCAGTACTTC. As protein: CASSFGGAETQYF.

There are many counts of this clonotype. The chain links TRBV6-5 to TRBJ2-2, with D perhaps TRBD1 (5 bases). CDR1 is MNHEY and CDR2 is SVGAGI in the germline V gene. The CDR3 has 13 residues. The V end was cut by 2 bases, the J end by 7 bases, with 8 bases between. The CDR3 loop is CASSYGAGGELFF. The CDR3 DNA sequence: TGTGCCAGCAGTTACGGGGCTGGCGGGGAGCTGTTTTTT.

This clonotype was observed at least ten times. The chain couples TRBV18 to TRBJ2-7, with D hard to call. Per germline, CDR1 KGHSH and CDR2 LQKENI. The CDR3 consists of 13 residues. The ends were cut back, 2 bases at V and 5 bases at J, with 10 bases in the middle. As DNA, the CDR3 is TGTGCCAGCTCACCAACCCATACACACGAGCAGTACTTC. It codes for CASSPTHTHEQYF.